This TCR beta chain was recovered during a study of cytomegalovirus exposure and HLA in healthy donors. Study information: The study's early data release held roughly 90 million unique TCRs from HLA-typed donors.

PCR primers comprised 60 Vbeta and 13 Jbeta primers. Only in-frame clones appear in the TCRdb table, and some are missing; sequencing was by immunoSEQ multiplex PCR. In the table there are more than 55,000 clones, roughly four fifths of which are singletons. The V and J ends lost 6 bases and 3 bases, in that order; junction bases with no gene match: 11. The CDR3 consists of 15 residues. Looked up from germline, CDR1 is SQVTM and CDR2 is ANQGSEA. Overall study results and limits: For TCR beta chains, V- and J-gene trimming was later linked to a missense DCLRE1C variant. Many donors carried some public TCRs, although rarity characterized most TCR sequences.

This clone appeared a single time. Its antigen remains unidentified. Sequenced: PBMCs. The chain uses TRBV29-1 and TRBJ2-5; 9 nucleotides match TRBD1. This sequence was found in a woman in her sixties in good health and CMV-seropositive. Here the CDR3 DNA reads TGCAGCGTAGCTCTTGGGACAGGGAGCAAAGAGACCCAGTACTTC. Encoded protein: CSVALGTGSKETQYF.